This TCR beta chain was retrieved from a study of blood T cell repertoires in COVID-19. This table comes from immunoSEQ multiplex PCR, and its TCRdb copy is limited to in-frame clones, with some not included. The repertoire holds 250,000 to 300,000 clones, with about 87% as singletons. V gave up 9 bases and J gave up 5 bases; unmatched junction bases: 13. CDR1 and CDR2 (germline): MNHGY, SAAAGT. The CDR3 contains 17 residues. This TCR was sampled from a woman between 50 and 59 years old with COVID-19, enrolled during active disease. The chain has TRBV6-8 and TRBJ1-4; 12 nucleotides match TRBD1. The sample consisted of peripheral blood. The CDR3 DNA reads TGTGCCAGGAGGTCCCGGGACAGGGGGCGATTCAATGAAAAACTGTTTTTT. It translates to CARRSRDRGRFNEKLFF.